This TCR beta chain comes out of a study of cytomegalovirus exposure and HLA in healthy donors (dated 2017 in TCRdb). About the study as a whole: According to a later analysis, the roughly 120 validation repertoires were produced on the same platform as the 680 or so repertoires of the first cohort. The study aimed to test whether cataloging public T cell receptors could reveal signatures of past pathogen exposure. To predict cytomegalovirus infection status, the study combined high-throughput TCR immunosequencing, statistical association of individual TCRs with disease status, and machine learning. Along with the roughly 670-subject first cohort, a separate validation cohort of some 130 different subjects was used.

The CDR3 runs 19 residues from the cysteine to the phenylalanine. The retained sequence is limited to the CDR3, 57 bases, with the frame set at the first base. Trimming at the junction amounts to 5 bases on V and 5 bases on J, and the germline ends lie 30 bases apart. CDR1 MNHEY and CDR2 SMNVEV were looked up in the germline V gene (reference sequence). Points on this clone: The target of this receptor is not known. The record has no base qualities; no much larger clone is one base away.

The donors were included in the validation cohort of approximately 120 subjects, a group kept apart from the approximately 700-subject first cohort. Libraries were prepared through the immunoSEQ multiplex PCR assay. In the authors' own workflow: A statistical classification framework was built to diagnose cytomegalovirus status from the catalog of TCR beta chain sequences. TCRdb limited this immuneACCESS table to in-frame rearrangements with V and J called. A share of clones is missing; checked studies link under half to unresolved V genes, and the rest is unexplained. V, J and clone size derive from that table, while D and trimming were established from the DNA sequence. This sample lists 250,000 to 300,000 clones; about 86% were detected once. 1% of the sample rests with the top ten. The research as a whole found: The study gave a list of about 170 TCR beta chains associated with cytomegalovirus. In vitro tests confirmed that a few of the cytomegalovirus-associated TCR beta chains recognize cytomegalovirus antigens. The validation cohort had no HLA typing available for a later analysis, so co-occurrence within that cohort was assessed over all 130 or so repertoires. The authors suggested that the approach could potentially be extended to other disease states and immunological phenotypes. Most TCR sequences were observed very rarely across donors, whereas some public TCRs were present in many individuals. Cytomegalovirus status was reported to be diagnosed by the classifier with high specificity and sensitivity in both the original and validation cohorts. Of the cluster scores, 85% to 95% were above 0 in a later analysis, which found that TCRs clustered in the first cohort also tended to co-occur in the 90 to 150 validation repertoires.

The source of this sequence is a woman in her late teens or twenties in good health and CMV-seronegative. The sample comprised PBMCs. The sequence joins TRBV27 to TRBJ2-5; TRBD2 is a weak D gene call, 5 bases matching. The CDR3 in this case is CASSPLSSSGSAPGETQYF. The sequenced DNA is TGTGCCAGCAGTCCCTTGTCATCGAGCGGATCAGCCCCGGGGGAGACCCAGTACTTC.